This T cell receptor (beta chain) was sequenced for a study of beta chain features in type 1 diabetes. Turning to the study itself: Examination spanned around 110,000,000 sorted cells from all samples.

Germline V gene lookup returns CDR1 SEHNR and CDR2 FQNEAQ (reference sequence). The CDR3 covers 12 residues. V was shortened by 4 bases and J by 5 bases, with 8 bases between the two germline ends. Study-wide points: Shorter TCRB CDR3s, moderately but significantly so, were found in Type 1 diabetes patients in all four CD4+ subsets. PCR might favor shorter templates, equally in patients and controls.

cDNA synthesis used the whole RNA isolate, giving expressed TCRB sequences. The data were produced by immunoSEQ multiplex PCR, yet TCRdb's version contains in-frame clones alone and is incomplete. Here the sample spans some 150,000 clones, about 10% being singletons. This clone occurred many times. The antigen is unknown. Via the markers CD45RO/CCR7/CD25/CD127/CD95/CD27, stem cell-like memory, regulatory, central memory and naive CD4+ cells were sorted. This sequence was found in a young man in good health. The sample was naive CD4+ T cells from blood. The V call is TRBV7-9, the J call TRBJ1-1; D may be TRBD1 (5 bases). The CDR3 DNA reads as TGTGCCAGCAGCTCCGGGGGTACTGAAGCTTTCTTT. This translates into CASSSGGTEAFF. Variable domain in full (rest from reference TRBV7-9 and TRBJ1-1): DTGVSQNPRHKITKRGQNVTFRCDPISEHNRLYWYRQTLGQGPEFLTYFQNEAQLEKSRLLSDRFSAERPKGSFSTLEIQRTEQGDSAMYLCASSSGGTEAFFGQGTRLTVV.